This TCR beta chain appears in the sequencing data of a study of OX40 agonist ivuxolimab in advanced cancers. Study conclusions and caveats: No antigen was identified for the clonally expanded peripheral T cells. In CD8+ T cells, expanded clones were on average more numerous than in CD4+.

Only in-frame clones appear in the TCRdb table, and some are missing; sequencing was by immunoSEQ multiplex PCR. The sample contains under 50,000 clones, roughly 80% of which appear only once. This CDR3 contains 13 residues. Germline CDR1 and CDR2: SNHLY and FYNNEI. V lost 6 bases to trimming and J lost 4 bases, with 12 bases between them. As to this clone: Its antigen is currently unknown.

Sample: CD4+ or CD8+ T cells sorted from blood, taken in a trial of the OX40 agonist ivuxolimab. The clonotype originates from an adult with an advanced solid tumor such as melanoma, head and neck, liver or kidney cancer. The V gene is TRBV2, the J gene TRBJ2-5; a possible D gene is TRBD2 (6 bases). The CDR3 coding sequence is TGTGCCAGCAGAATGGGGAGGCCAGAGACCCAGTACTTC. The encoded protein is CASRMGRPETQYF.